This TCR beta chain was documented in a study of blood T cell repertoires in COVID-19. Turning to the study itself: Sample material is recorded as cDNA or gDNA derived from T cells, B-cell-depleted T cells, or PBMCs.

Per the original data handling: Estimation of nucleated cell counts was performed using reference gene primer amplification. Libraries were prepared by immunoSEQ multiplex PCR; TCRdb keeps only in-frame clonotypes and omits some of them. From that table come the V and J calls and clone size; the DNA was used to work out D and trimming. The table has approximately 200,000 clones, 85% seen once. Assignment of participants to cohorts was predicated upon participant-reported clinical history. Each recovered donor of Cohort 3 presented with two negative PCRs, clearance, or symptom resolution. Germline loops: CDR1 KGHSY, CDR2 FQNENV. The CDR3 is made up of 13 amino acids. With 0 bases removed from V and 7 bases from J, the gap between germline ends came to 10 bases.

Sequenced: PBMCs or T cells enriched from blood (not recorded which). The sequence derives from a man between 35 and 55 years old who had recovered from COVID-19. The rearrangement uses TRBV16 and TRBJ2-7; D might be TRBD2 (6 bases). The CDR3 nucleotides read TGTGCCAGCAGCCAATCAGGGCGGGGTGAGCAGTACTTC. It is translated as CASSQSGRGEQYF.